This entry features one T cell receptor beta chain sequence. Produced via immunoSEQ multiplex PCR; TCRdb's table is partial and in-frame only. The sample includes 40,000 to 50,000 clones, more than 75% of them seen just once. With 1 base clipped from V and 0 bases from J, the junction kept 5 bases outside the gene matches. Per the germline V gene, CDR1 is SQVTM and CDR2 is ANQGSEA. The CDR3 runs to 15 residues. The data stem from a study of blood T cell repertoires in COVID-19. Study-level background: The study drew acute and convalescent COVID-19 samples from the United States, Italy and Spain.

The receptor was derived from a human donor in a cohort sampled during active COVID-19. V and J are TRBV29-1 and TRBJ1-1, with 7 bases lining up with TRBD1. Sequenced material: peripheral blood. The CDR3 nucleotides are TGCAGCGTTGAAGGGCCGGGACAGATGAACACTGAAGCTTTCTTT. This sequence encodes CSVEGPGQMNTEAFF.